The 10 T cell receptor beta chains below all came from one sample that was sequenced in a study of T cells in Graves' hyperthyroidism and ophthalmopathy. The CDR3 regions of TCR beta were amplified from RNA transcripts. A set of HTBI primers served as the primers for a first-round RT-PCR of the TCR CDR3. TCRdb processed the multiplex PCR reads anew with MiXCR; each CDR3 protein has one entry. The sample carries approximately 330,000 distinct CDR3 sequences, over 15% recorded once. The sequenced sample consisted of blood. The source is a woman aged 50 to 65 with Graves' hyperthyroidism.

This sequence joins TRBV5-1 and TRBJ2-7, with D tentatively TRBD1 (5 bases). The CDR3 loop spans 15 amino acids. Germline V lookup: CDR1 SGHRS, CDR2 YFSETQ. V gave up 3 bases and J gave up 1 base, with 14 bases separating them. The CDR3 DNA is TGCGCCAGCAGCTCAGACAGAACCGATTCCTACGAGCAGTACTTC. Translated: CASSSDRTDSYEQYF. The complete variable domain, with remaining parts taken from reference TRBV5-1 and TRBJ2-7, reads KAGVTQTPRYLIKTRGQQVTLSCSPISGHRSVSWYQQTPGQGLQFLFEYFSETQRNKGNFPGRFSGRQFSNSRSEMNVSTLELGDSALYLCASSSDRTDSYEQYFGPGTRLTVT.

This clonotype has more than one count but fewer than ten. The rearrangement links TRBV5-4 to TRBJ2-7; the match to TRBD1 covers 9 bases. Germline V gives CDR1 SGHNT, CDR2 YYREEE (reference sequence). The CDR3 runs 14 residues. V dropped 5 bases and J dropped 5; count of bases not matched to a gene: 8. The CDR3 nucleotides are TGTGCCAGCAGACTTGCTGGACAGGGGAACGAGCAGTACTTC. This sequence encodes CASRLAGQGNEQYF.

This clonotype appeared many times. The genes are TRBV20-1 and TRBJ2-1; tentatively, D is TRBD1 (5 bases). Germline V CDR1 and CDR2: DFQATT, SNEGSKA (reference sequence). Between the trimmed V and J ends, which lost 2 bases and 9 bases, there was a span of 8 bases. This CDR3 has 11 residues. The CDR3 DNA is TGCAGTGCTAGATCAGGGTTTGAGCAGTTCTTC. Its translation: CSARSGFEQFF.

This clonotype was detected ten times or more. The chain combines TRBV12-3 or TRBV12-4 with TRBJ1-1; unclear D gene. With 6 bases removed from V and 10 bases from J, the gap between germline ends came to 15 bases. The CDR3 is 12 residues long. DNA for the CDR3: TGTGCCAGCAGCTTGGGGTCCACGTTAGCTTTCTTT. This translates into CASSLGSTLAFF.

Note on this clonotype: A much larger clone differs from this one at a single base, so this may be a read error. The J gene is TRBJ2-5, the V gene TRBV5-5, with 7 bases identical to TRBD1. Per germline, CDR1 SGHKS and CDR2 YYEKEE (reference sequence). V gave up 1 base and J gave up 7 bases; unmatched junction bases: 4. The CDR3 totals 13 residues. CDR3 region: CASSLTGVVTQYF. The CDR3 DNA follows: TGTGCCAGCAGCTTGACAGGGGTAGTGACCCAGTACTTC.

In its sample, this clonotype was seen many times. The rearrangement links TRBV2 to TRBJ2-1; 9 nucleotides line up with TRBD2. CDR1 and CDR2 from the germline V gene are SNHLY and FYNNEI. CDR3 size: 16 residues. V was clipped by 5 bases and J by 1 base; unmatched bases: 6. The CDR3 DNA reads TGTGCCAGCAGTCGCTCTACTAGCGGGTCCTACAATGAGCAGTTCTTC. Translating it yields CASSRSTSGSYNEQFF. The full variable domain, its missing parts supplied by reference TRBV2 and TRBJ2-1, is EPEVTQTPSHQVTQMGQEVILRCVPISNHLYFYWYRQILGQKVEFLVSFYNNEISEKSEIFDDQFSVERPDGSNFTLKIRSTKLEDSAMYFCASSRSTSGSYNEQFFGPGTRLTVL.

This clonotype was seen more than once but under ten times. This chain joins TRBV12-3 or TRBV12-4 and TRBJ1-2, with unresolved D. The CDR3 contains 14 residues. Deletions cut 3 bases from V and 4 bases from J, with 12 bases between. CDR3 residues: CASSFGPLSYGYTF. Here the CDR3 DNA reads TGTGCCAGCAGTTTCGGGCCCCTTTCCTATGGCTACACCTTC.

This clonotype was seen only a few times. The rearrangement joins TRBV6-1 to TRBJ2-5; D assignment may be TRBD1 or TRBD2 (6 bases each). Trimming removed 4 bases at V and 4 bases at J, with 10 bases between. The CDR3 consists of 13 residues. Per germline, CDR1 MNHNS and CDR2 SASEGT. The CDR3: CASSGSGAETQYF. For the CDR3, the DNA is TGTGCCAGCAGTGGCTCGGGGGCAGAGACCCAGTACTTC.

This clonotype was counted at least ten times. The chain carries TRBV6-1 and TRBJ1-1, with D hard to call. The V end lost 6 bases, the J end lost 0 bases, and 8 bases lay between the germline ends. Germline CDR1 and CDR2: MNHNS and SASEGT. This CDR3 has 13 amino acids. The CDR3 sequence: CASRRTLNTEAFF. CDR3 DNA sequence: TGTGCCAGCAGGAGGACGTTGAACACTGAAGCTTTCTTT.

In this sample, this clonotype turned up once. This chain joins TRBV28 and TRBJ2-7; either TRBD1 or TRBD2 may supply D (5 bases each). The germline V gene has CDR1 MDHEN and CDR2 SYDVKM. The CDR3 sequence is 14 residues long. V lost 8 bases and J lost 3, with 17 bases in between. The CDR3 sequence is CASSPPGTDYEQYF. In DNA form, the CDR3 reads TGTGCCAGCTCACCACCTGGGACCGACTACGAGCAGTACTTC.